The clone carrying this T cell receptor beta chain was counted a single time. The CDR3 spans 17 residues. V was trimmed by 3 bases and J by 5 bases, leaving 19 bases between them. Germline CDR1 MNHNS, CDR2 SASEGT. This record comes from a study of shared clonotypes between healthy human individuals. The data were produced by immunoSEQ multiplex PCR, yet TCRdb's version contains in-frame clones alone and is incomplete. Altogether roughly 2,300,000 clones are present, under 95% being singletons, with the ten largest covering around 0.4%. Sequencing was performed on naive CD4+ T cells from PBMCs. Subset denoted: CD45RA+ positively selected. The sequence was collected from a man younger than 35 in good health. Some clones in this sample may be carry-over from other donors' samples. V gene TRBV6-1 combines with J gene TRBJ1-4; TRBD1 might be the D (5 bases). The CDR3 DNA reads as TGTGCCAGCAGTGACCACCGTTGGGGACGGTTAAATGAAAAACTGTTTTTT. It translates to CASSDHRWGRLNEKLFF.